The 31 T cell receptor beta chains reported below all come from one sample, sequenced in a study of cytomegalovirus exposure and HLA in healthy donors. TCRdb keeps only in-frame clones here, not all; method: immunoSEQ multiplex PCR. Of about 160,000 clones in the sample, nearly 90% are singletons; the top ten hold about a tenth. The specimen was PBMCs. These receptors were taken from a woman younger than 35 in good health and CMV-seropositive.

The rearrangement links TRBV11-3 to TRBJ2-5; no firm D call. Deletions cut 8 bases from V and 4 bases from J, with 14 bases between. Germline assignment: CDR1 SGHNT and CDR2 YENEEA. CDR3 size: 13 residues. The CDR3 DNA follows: TGTGCCAGCGAAGACTCCCTCAGAGAGACCCAGTACTTC. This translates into CASEDSLRETQYF.

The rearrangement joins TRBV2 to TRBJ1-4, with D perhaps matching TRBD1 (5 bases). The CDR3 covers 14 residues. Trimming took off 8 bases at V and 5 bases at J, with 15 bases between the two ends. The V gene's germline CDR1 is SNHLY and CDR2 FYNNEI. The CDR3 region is CASSGRGENEKLFF. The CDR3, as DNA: TGTGCCAGCTCGGGGCGCGGGGAAAATGAAAAACTGTTTTTT.

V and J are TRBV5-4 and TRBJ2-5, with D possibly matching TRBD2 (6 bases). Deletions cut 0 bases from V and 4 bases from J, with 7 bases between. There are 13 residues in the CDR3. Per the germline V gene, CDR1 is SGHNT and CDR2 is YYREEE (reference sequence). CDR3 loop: CASSLVGGETQYF. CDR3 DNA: TGTGCCAGCAGCTTGGTGGGAGGAGAGACCCAGTACTTC.

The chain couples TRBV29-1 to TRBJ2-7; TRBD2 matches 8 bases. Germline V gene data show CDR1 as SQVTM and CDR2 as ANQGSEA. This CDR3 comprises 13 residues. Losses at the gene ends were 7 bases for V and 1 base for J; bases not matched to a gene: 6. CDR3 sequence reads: CSGTSGTSYEQYF. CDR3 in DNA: TGCAGCGGTACTAGCGGAACGTCCTACGAGCAGTACTTC.

The CDR3 is CASSQAAGTSGADTQYF. The CDR3 nucleotides are TGCGCCAGCAGCCAAGCCGCCGGGACTAGCGGTGCAGATACGCAGTATTTT. V and J are TRBV4-3 and TRBJ2-3; 11 nucleotides match TRBD2. The germline V gene has CDR1 LGHNA and CDR2 YSLEER. This CDR3 spans 17 amino acids. V trimming: 1 base; J trimming: 4 bases; junction bases outside the gene matches: 7.

The CDR3 coding sequence is TGTGCCACCAGCAGAGAAAAAGCGGAGCCAAACAATGAGCAGTTCTTC. It is translated as CATSREKAEPNNEQFF. The chain uses TRBV15 and TRBJ2-1, with a tentative D call TRBD2 (5 bases). Trimming took 0 bases from V and 5 from J, leaving 14 bases between them. Germline values: CDR1 LNHNV, CDR2 YYDKDF (reference sequence). The length of the CDR3 is 16 residues. Based on the CDR3 plus reference TRBV15 and TRBJ2-1, the full variable domain is DAMVIQNPRYQVTQFGKPVTLSCSQTLNHNVMYWYQQKSSQAPKLLFHYYDKDFNNEADTPDNFQSRRPNTSFCFLDIRSPGLGDTAMYLCATSREKAEPNNEQFFGPGTRLTVL.

CDR3 sequence: CASSLTGTGGTDTQYF. CDR3 bases: TGTGCCAGCAGCTTAACCGGGACAGGGGGCACAGATACGCAGTATTTT. The chain has TRBV7-2 and TRBJ2-3, with TRBD1 matching over 10 bases. CDR3 length: 16 amino acids. The junction had 3 bases not matched to a gene; V was cut back by 2 bases and J by 1 base. Germline V lookup: CDR1 SGHTA, CDR2 FQGNSA.

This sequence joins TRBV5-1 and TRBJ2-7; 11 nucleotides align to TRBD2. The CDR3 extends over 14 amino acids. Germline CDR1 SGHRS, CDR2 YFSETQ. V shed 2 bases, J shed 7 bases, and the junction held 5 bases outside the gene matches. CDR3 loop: CASSFVAGGYEQYF. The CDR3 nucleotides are TGCGCCAGCAGCTTCGTAGCGGGAGGGTATGAGCAGTACTTC.

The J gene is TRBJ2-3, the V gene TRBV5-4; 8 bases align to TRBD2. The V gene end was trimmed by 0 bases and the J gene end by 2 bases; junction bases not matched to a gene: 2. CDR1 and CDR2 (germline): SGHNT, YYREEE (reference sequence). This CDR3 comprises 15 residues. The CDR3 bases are TGTGCCAGCAGCTTGGGACTAGCGTTCACAGATACGCAGTATTTT. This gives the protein CASSLGLAFTDTQYF.

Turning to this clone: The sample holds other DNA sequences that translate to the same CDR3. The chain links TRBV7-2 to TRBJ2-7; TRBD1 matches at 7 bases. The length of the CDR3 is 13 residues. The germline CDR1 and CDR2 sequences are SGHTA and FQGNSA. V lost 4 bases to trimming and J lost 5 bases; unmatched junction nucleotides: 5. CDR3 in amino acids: CASSSRTGDEQYF. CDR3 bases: TGTGCCAGCAGCTCGCGGACAGGCGACGAGCAGTACTTC.

CDR3 loop: CASSKLDMNTEAFF. The CDR3 DNA sequence: TGTGCCAGCAGTAAACTTGACATGAACACTGAAGCTTTCTTT. The rearrangement uses TRBV6-1 and TRBJ1-1; D ambiguous. The germline V gene encodes CDR1 MNHNS and CDR2 SASEGT. The CDR3 loop spans 14 amino acids. V lost 5 bases to trimming and J lost 0 bases, with 10 bases between them.

CDR3 protein: CASRRLASGDPRQFF. In nucleotides, the CDR3 is TGTGCCAGCCGGCGCCTGGCCAGCGGGGACCCTCGGCAGTTCTTC. This chain connects TRBV6-6 to TRBJ2-1, with 7 positions matching TRBD2. The germline V gene has CDR1 MNHNY and CDR2 SVGAGI (reference sequence). Germline trimming cut 8 bases from V and 12 bases from J; bases unmatched to any gene: 19. CDR3 size: 15 residues.

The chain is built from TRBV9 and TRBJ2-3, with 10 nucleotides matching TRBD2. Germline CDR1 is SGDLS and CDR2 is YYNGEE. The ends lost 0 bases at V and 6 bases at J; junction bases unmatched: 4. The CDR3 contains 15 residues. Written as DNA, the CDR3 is TGTGCCAGCAGCGTAGCCGGACTAGCGGTCGATACGCAGTATTTT. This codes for CASSVAGLAVDTQYF.

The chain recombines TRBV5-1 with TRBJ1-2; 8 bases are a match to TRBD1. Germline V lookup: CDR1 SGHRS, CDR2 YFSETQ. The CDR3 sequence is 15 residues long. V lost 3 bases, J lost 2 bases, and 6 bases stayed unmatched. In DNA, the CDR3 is TGCGCCAGCAGCTCCCCCGGACAGGGAAACTATGGCTACACCTTC. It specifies CASSSPGQGNYGYTF.

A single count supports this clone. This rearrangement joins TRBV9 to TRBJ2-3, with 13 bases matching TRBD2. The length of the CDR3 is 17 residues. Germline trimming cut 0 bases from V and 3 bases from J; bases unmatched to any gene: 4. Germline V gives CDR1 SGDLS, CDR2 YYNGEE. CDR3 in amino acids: CASSVDLGLAGTDTQYF. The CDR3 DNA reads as TGTGCCAGCAGCGTAGACCTGGGACTAGCGGGAACAGATACGCAGTATTTT.

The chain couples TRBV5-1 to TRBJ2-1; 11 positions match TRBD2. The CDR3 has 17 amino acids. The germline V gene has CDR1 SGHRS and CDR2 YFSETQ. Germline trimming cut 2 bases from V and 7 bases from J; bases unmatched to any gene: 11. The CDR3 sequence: CASSFGISTSGSNEQFF. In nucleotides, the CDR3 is TGCGCCAGCAGCTTTGGCATTAGTACTAGCGGGAGTAATGAGCAGTTCTTC.

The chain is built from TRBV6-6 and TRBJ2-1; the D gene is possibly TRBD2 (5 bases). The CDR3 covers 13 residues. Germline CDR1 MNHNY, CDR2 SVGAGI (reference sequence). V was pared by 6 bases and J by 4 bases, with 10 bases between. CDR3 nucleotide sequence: TGTGCCAGCAGGGCGGGTGTTTACAATGAGCAGTTCTTC. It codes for CASRAGVYNEQFF.

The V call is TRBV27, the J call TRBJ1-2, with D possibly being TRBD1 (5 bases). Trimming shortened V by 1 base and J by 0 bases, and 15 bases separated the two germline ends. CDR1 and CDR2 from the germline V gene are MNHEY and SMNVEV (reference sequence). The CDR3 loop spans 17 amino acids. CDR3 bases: TGTGCCAGCAGTTTATTTTCCACGACAGATGCTAACTATGGCTACACCTTC. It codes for CASSLFSTTDANYGYTF.

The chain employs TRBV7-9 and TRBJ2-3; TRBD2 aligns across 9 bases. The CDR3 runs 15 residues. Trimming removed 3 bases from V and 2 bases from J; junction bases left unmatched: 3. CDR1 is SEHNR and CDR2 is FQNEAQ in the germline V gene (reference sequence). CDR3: CASSLREGVTDTQYF. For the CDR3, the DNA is TGTGCCAGCAGCTTGCGGGAGGGGGTCACAGATACGCAGTATTTT.

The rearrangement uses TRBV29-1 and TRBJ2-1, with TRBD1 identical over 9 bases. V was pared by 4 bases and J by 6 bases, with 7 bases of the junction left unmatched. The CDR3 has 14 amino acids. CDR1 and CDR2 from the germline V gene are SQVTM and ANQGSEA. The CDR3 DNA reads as TGCAGCGTTGTAGAACAGGGGGCGCTCAATGAGCAGTTCTTC. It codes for CSVVEQGALNEQFF.

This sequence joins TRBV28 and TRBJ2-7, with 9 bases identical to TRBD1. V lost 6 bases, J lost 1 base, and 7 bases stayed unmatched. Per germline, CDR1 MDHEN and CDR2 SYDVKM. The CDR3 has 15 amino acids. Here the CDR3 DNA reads TGTGCCAGCAGCATAGGGACAGGGCGTTCCTACGAGCAGTACTTC. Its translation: CASSIGTGRSYEQYF.

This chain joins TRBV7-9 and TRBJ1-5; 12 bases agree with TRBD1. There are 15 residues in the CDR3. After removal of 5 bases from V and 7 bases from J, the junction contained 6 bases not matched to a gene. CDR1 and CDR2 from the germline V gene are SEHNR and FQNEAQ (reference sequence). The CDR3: CASSLGQGARQPQHF. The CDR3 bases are TGTGCCAGCAGCCTGGGACAGGGGGCTAGACAGCCCCAGCATTTT.

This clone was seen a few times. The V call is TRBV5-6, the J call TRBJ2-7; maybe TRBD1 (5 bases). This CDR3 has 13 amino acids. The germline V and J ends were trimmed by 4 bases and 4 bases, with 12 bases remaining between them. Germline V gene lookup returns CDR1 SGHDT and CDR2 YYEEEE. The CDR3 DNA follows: TGTGCCAGCAGCACCGGACACAGGTACGAGCAGTACTTC. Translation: CASSTGHRYEQYF.

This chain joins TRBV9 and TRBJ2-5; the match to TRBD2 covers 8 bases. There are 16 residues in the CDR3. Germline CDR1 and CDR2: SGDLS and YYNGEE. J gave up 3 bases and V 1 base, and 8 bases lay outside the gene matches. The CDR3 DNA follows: TGTGCCAGCAGCGTACGAGGTCGGGGGGGTGAAGAGACCCAGTACTTC. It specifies CASSVRGRGGEETQYF. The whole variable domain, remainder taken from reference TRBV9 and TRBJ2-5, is DSGVTQTPKHLITATGQRVTLRCSPRSGDLSVYWYQQSLDQGLQFLIQYYNGEERAKGNILERFSAQQFPDLHSELNLSSLELGDSALYFCASSVRGRGGEETQYFGPGTRLLVL.

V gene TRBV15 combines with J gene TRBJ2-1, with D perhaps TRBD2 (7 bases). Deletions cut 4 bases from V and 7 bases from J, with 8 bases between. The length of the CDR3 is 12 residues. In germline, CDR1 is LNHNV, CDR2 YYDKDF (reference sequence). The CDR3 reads CATSKGGNEQFF. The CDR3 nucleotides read TGTGCCACCAGCAAGGGGGGGAATGAGCAGTTCTTC. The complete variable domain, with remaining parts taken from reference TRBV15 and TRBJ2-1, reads DAMVIQNPRYQVTQFGKPVTLSCSQTLNHNVMYWYQQKSSQAPKLLFHYYDKDFNNEADTPDNFQSRRPNTSFCFLDIRSPGLGDTAMYLCATSKGGNEQFFGPGTRLTVL.

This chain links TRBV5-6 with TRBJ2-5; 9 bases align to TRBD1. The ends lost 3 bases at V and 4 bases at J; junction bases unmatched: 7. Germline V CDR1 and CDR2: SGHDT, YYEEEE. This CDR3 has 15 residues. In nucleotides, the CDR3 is TGTGCCAGCAGCTCAGATACAGGGGGCGGAGAGACCCAGTACTTC. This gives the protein CASSSDTGGGETQYF. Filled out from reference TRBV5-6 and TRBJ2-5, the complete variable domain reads DAGVTQSPTHLIKTRGQQVTLRCSPKSGHDTVSWYQQALGQGPQFIFQYYEEEERQRGNFPDRFSGHQFPNYSSELNVNALLLGDSALYLCASSSDTGGGETQYFGPGTRLLVL.

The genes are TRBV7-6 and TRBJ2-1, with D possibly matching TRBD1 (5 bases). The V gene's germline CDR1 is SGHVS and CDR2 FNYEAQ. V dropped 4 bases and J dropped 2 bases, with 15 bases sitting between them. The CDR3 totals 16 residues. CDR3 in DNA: TGTGCCAGCAGCTACCCCTCGACAGCTACCTACAATGAGCAGTTCTTC. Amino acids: CASSYPSTATYNEQFF. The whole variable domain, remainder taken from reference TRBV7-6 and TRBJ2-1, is GAGVSQSPRYKVTKRGQDVALRCDPISGHVSLYWYRQALGQGPEFLTYFNYEAQQDKSGLPNDRFSAERPEGSISTLTIQRTEQRDSAMYRCASSYPSTATYNEQFFGPGTRLTVL.

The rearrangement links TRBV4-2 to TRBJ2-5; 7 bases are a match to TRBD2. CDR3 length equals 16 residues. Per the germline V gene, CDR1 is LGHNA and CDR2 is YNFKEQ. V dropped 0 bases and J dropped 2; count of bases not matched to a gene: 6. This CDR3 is CASSQDGLVGQETQYF. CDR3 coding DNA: TGTGCCAGCAGCCAAGATGGACTAGTGGGACAAGAGACCCAGTACTTC.

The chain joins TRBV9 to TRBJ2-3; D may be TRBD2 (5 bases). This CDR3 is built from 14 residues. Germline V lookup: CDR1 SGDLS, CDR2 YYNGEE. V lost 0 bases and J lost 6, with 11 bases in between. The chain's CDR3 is CASSVAAGSDTQYF. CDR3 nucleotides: TGTGCCAGCAGCGTAGCTGCGGGCAGTGATACGCAGTATTTT.

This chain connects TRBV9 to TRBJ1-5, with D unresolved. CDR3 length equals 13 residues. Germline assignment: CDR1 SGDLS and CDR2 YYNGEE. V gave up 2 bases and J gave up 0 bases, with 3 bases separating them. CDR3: CASSVNSNQPQHF. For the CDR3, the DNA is TGTGCCAGCAGCGTTAATAGCAATCAGCCCCAGCATTTT.

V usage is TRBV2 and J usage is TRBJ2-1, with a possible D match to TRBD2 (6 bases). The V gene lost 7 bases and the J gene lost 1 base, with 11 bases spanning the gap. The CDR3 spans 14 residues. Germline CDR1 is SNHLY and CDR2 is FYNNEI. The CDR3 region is CASKSGESYNEQFF. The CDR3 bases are TGTGCCAGCAAATCGGGGGAGTCCTACAATGAGCAGTTCTTC.